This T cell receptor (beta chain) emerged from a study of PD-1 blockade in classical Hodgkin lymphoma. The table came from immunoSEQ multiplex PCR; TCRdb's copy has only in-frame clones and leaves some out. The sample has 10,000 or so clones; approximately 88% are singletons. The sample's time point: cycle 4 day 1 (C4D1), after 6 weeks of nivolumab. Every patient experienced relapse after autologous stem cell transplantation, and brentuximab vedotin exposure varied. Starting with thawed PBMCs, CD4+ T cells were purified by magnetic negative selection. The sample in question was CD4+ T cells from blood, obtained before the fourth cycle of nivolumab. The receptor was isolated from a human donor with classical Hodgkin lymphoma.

The CDR3 loop reads CASSLEGSSWETQYF. In nucleotides, the CDR3 is TGCGCCAGCAGCTTGGAGGGGTCTAGCTGGGAGACCCAGTACTTC. The V gene is TRBV5-1, the J gene TRBJ2-5; either TRBD1 or TRBD2 may fit D (5 bases each). The germline gives CDR1 SGHRS, CDR2 YFSETQ. The CDR3 sequence is 15 residues long. Trimming took 0 bases from V and 5 from J, leaving 14 bases between them.